Listed below are T cell receptor beta chains from one sample, sequenced in a study of blood T cell repertoires in COVID-19. Sequencing used immunoSEQ multiplex PCR; TCRdb keeps in-frame clones, though not all of them. Of about 220,000 clones listed, about four fifths are singletons. Input material: PBMCs or T cells enriched from blood (not recorded which). The receptors come from a woman in her sixties who had recovered from COVID-19. Both conserved end residues are part of each CDR3. A D gene is named only where the DNA matches it firmly. Clone size is given for some rows only: seen once, a few or many times, or a class if the clone is expanded.

d_call	clone_size	v_call	j_call	cdr3_nt	cdr3_aa
TRBD1	NA	TRBV19	TRBJ2-7	TGTGCCAGTAGAAAAACCGGGACAGGGGCCTACGAGCAGTACTTC	CASRKTGTGAYEQYF
TRBD2	NA	TRBV14	TRBJ2-5	TGTGCCAGCAGCCAAGCCTGGGGGGGAGAGACCCAGTACTTC	CASSQAWGGETQYF
TRBD1	NA	TRBV7-9	TRBJ1-3	TGTGCCAGCAGCCCGGACAGGGCTGGAAACACCATATATTTT	CASSPDRAGNTIYF
NA	once	TRBV11-2	TRBJ1-4	TGTGCCAGCAGCTTCACGGGGGGTGAAAAACTGTTTTTT	CASSFTGGEKLFF
NA	NA	TRBV15	TRBJ2-5	TGTGCCACCAGCAGAGATGTCGGGGAGACCCAGTACTTC	CATSRDVGETQYF
NA	NA	TRBV11-1	TRBJ2-5	TGTGCCAGCAGCACGCCCGCCCGAGGAAGAGAGACCCAGTACTTC	CASSTPARGRETQYF
NA	NA	TRBV12-3/TRBV12-4	TRBJ2-5	TGTGCCAGCACCAAAGGACTGGGGGAGACCCAGTACTTC	CASTKGLGETQYF
TRBD1	NA	TRBV5-4	TRBJ1-2	TGTGCCAGCAGCTTACCCGGGACAGGGGCGGCTAACTATGGCTACACCTTC	CASSLPGTGAANYGYTF
TRBD1	NA	TRBV6-2/TRBV6-3	TRBJ2-6	TGTGCCAGCAGTTCCTGGACAGGGCTCTCTGGGGCCAACGTCCTGACTTTC	CASSSWTGLSGANVLTF
NA	NA	TRBV27	TRBJ1-4	TGTGCCAGCAGTTTACTTACCGGGAGGAGTGAAAAACTGTTTTTT	CASSLLTGRSEKLFF
NA	NA	TRBV4-1	TRBJ2-7	TGCGCCAGCAGCCCTATCGGAGGTGTGGCGCATCCCTACGAGCAGTACTTC	CASSPIGGVAHPYEQYF
NA	NA	TRBV7-3	TRBJ2-1	TGTGCCAGCAGCATATGGGGGGTAGGCAATGAGCAGTTCTTC	CASSIWGVGNEQFF
NA	NA	TRBV7-9	TRBJ2-5	TGTGCCAGCAGCCCCGAGGGCGGGACCCAGTACTTC	CASSPEGGTQYF
NA	NA	TRBV21-1	TRBJ2-7	TGTGCCAGCAGCTACCGAAAACGGACAGGGTCGTTCTACGAGCAGTACTTC	CASSYRKRTGSFYEQYF
NA	NA	TRBV6-2/TRBV6-3	TRBJ1-6	TGTGCCAGCAGTTACCCAAGGACTGGGTCACCCCTCCACTTT	CASSYPRTGSPLHF
NA	NA	TRBV18	TRBJ2-1	TGTGCCAGCTCACAGGGGCTGAGCTCCTACAATGAGCAGTTCTTC	CASSQGLSSYNEQFF
TRBD1	NA	TRBV10-3	TRBJ1-2	TGTGCCATCAGGACAGGGGGCTCGTGGTATGGCTACACCTTC	CAIRTGGSWYGYTF
TRBD1	NA	TRBV6-6	TRBJ1-5	TGTGCCAGCAGACAGGGGGATCAGCCCCAGCATTTT	CASRQGDQPQHF
NA	NA	TRBV7-9	TRBJ1-6	TGTGCCAGCAGCCCCAGAAGAGGGCAGAGATCACCCCTCCACTTT	CASSPRRGQRSPLHF
NA	few	TRBV7-2	TRBJ1-3	TGTGCCAGCAGCTTAGAGGCGGGCTCTGGAAACACCATATATTTT	CASSLEAGSGNTIYF
NA	NA	TRBV6-1	TRBJ1-5	TGTGCCAGCAGTGAAATCGGAGGGTATCAGCCCCAGCATTTT	CASSEIGGYQPQHF
NA	NA	TRBV7-2	TRBJ2-7	TGTGCCAGCAGCTTTCAGACAGGTGCCTACGAGCAGTACTTC	CASSFQTGAYEQYF
TRBD1	NA	TRBV4-2	TRBJ2-7	TGTGCCAGCAGCCAAGACGACAGGGTCGAGCAGTACTTC	CASSQDDRVEQYF
TRBD2	many	TRBV7-9	TRBJ2-7	TGTGCCAGCAGCGGGACTAGCGGGACGGGGGAGCAGTACTTC	CASSGTSGTGEQYF
NA	NA	TRBV7-3	TRBJ1-1	TGTGCCAGCAGCTCGACGGAGGGAAGGACTGAAGCTTTCTTT	CASSSTEGRTEAFF
TRBD1	many	TRBV10-3	TRBJ1-3	TGTGCCAACACCGAGGACAGGGCTGGAAACACCATATATTTT	CANTEDRAGNTIYF
TRBD2	NA	TRBV3-1/TRBV3-2	TRBJ2-5	TGTGCCAGCAGCCAAGACCCACTAGCGGGAGCTGGAGAGACCCAGTACTTC	CASSQDPLAGAGETQYF
NA	once	TRBV6-5	TRBJ2-3	TGTGCCAGCAGTCCCCTTATGGATACGCAGTATTTT	CASSPLMDTQYF
TRBD2	once	TRBV18	TRBJ2-1	TGTGCCAGCTCACCTATAGCGGGGGGCCACTACAATGAGCAGTTCTTC	CASSPIAGGHYNEQFF
TRBD1	NA	TRBV15	TRBJ1-6	TGTGCCACCAGCAGGGACAGGGGAAGGGATAATTCACCCCTCCACTTT	CATSRDRGRDNSPLHF
NA	NA	TRBV6-5	TRBJ2-3	TGTGCCAGCAAAGAGGGTCCTAATACGCAGTATTTT	CASKEGPNTQYF
TRBD1	NA	TRBV7-9	TRBJ1-4	TGTGCCAGCAGCTTAGGCCAGGGGGCATCAACTAATGAAAAACTGTTTTTT	CASSLGQGASTNEKLFF
TRBD2	few	TRBV6-5	TRBJ2-1	TGTGCCAGCAAGAGGGAGGGAAACAATGAGCAGTTCTTC	CASKREGNNEQFF
NA	NA	TRBV5-5	TRBJ1-2	TGTGCCAGCAGCCAGGGCGGGGGGCTCGACTATGGCTACACCTTC	CASSQGGGLDYGYTF
NA	NA	TRBV2	TRBJ2-2	TGTGCCACCAGGAATCGGGGTTTCAACACCGGGGAGCTGTTTTTT	CATRNRGFNTGELFF
NA	NA	TRBV4-3	TRBJ1-2	TGCGCCAGCAGCCAAGATGGGGGGAACTATGGCTACACCTTC	CASSQDGGNYGYTF
NA	NA	TRBV4-3	TRBJ2-3	TGCGCCAGCAGCGGCCGACGGAGCAACACAGATACGCAGTATTTT	CASSGRRSNTDTQYF
TRBD2	NA	TRBV19	TRBJ2-1	TGTGCCAGTCAGTTGACCTACCTAGCGGGAGGGCCAATCTACAATGAGCAGTTCTTC	CASQLTYLAGGPIYNEQFF
NA	NA	TRBV27	TRBJ1-4	TGTGCCAGCAGTTCAGAGGGCTATACAACTAATGAAAAACTGTTTTTT	CASSSEGYTTNEKLFF
NA	NA	TRBV7-8	TRBJ2-2	TGTGCCAGCAGCCCCGACTCTGGGGAGCTGTTTTTT	CASSPDSGELFF
TRBD1	NA	TRBV6-1	TRBJ2-3	TGTGCCAGCAGTGAACGCACGACAGGGTCGGGCACAGATACGCAGTATTTT	CASSERTTGSGTDTQYF
TRBD2	NA	TRBV5-1	TRBJ2-3	TGCGCCAGCAGCTGGGGACTAGCGGTTGGCTCAGATACGCAGTATTTT	CASSWGLAVGSDTQYF
NA	NA	TRBV9	TRBJ2-5	TGTGCCAGCAGCGTAGGCACACGCCAAGAGACCCAGTACTTC	CASSVGTRQETQYF
TRBD1	NA	TRBV19	TRBJ1-3	TGTGCCAGTAGTCCCGGGACAGGGTATGGAAACACCATATATTTT	CASSPGTGYGNTIYF
TRBD1	NA	TRBV5-4	TRBJ2-5	TGTGCCAGCAGCCTTCGGGACAGCGGGACCCAGTACTTC	CASSLRDSGTQYF
NA	NA	TRBV5-1	TRBJ1-6	TGCGCCAGCACGATCGGGGGGGTGAGCCAGTCACCCCTCCACTTT	CASTIGGVSQSPLHF
TRBD1	once	TRBV3-1/TRBV3-2	TRBJ2-7	TGTGCCAGCAGCCACGGGACAGCCTACGAGCAGTACTTC	CASSHGTAYEQYF
TRBD1	NA	TRBV6-5	TRBJ1-2	TGTGCCAGCAGCCCCGGGACAGACACTAACTATGGCTACACCTTC	CASSPGTDTNYGYTF
NA	NA	TRBV19	TRBJ2-7	TGTGCCAGTAGTGAACAGGTGGTCGGCGAGCAGTACTTC	CASSEQVVGEQYF
TRBD1	few	TRBV27	TRBJ1-6	TGTGCCAGCAGTTTGGGACAGTGGAGTGGTTCACCCCTCCACTTT	CASSLGQWSGSPLHF
TRBD2	NA	TRBV29-1	TRBJ2-7	TGCAGCGTCCATCTACTAGCGGGAGGGCCTTACGAGCAGTACTTC	CSVHLLAGGPYEQYF
TRBD2	NA	TRBV15	TRBJ2-3	TGTGCCACCAGCAGAGGGAAGCGGGGCCCGTGGGATGATACGCAGTATTTT	CATSRGKRGPWDDTQYF
NA	NA	TRBV2	TRBJ1-3	TGTGCCAGCAGGAGATTCTCTGGAAACACCATATATTTT	CASRRFSGNTIYF
NA	NA	TRBV2	TRBJ1-1	TGTGCCAGCATTGATGACAGTACGATAAAAACTGAAGCTTTCTTT	CASIDDSTIKTEAFF